A selection of T cell receptor beta chains follows, all from one sample in a study of blood T cell repertoires in COVID-19. Method: immunoSEQ multiplex PCR; TCRdb's copy keeps in-frame clones and lacks some. The repertoire includes 100,000 to 150,000 clones, around nine tenths of them detected once, and less than 8% sits in the top ten. Sequencing was carried out using peripheral blood. Receptors originate from a middle-aged man with acute or convalescent COVID-19. Each CDR3 is given with its conserved first and last residue. A D gene is named only where the DNA matches it firmly. The listing skips clone size in some rows; elsewhere it reads once, few, many or a size class.

v_call,j_call,clone_size,d_call,cdr3_nt,cdr3_aa
TRBV6-5,TRBJ1-2,few,TRBD1,TGTGCCAGCAGCTGGGACAGAGGATATGGCTACACCTTC,CASSWDRGYGYTF
TRBV21-1,TRBJ2-1,once,NA,TGTGCCAGCAGAGAGCGGGATAGGGGGTCCTACAATGAGCAGTTCTTC,CASRERDRGSYNEQFF
TRBV27,TRBJ2-1,NA,TRBD1,TGTGCCAGCAGTCTGACAGGGTCATCCTACAATGAGCAGTTCTTC,CASSLTGSSYNEQFF
TRBV30,TRBJ2-3,NA,NA,TGTGCCTGGAACCCACCGTCGGTAGATACGCAGTATTTT,CAWNPPSVDTQYF
TRBV27,TRBJ1-6,NA,NA,TGTGCCAGCAGTTCAGATTATAATTCACCCCTCCACTTT,CASSSDYNSPLHF
TRBV3-1/TRBV3-2,TRBJ2-2,NA,NA,TGTGCCAGCAGCCAAAGGACTCCCCAGGTCGCCGGGGAGCTGTTTTTT,CASSQRTPQVAGELFF
TRBV7-2,TRBJ1-1,NA,NA,TGTGCCAGCAGCTCGCAGTGGCCGAACACTGAAGCTTTCTTT,CASSSQWPNTEAFF
TRBV19,TRBJ1-6,NA,NA,TGTGCCAGTAGTACTCCGGGGGGAAATTCACCCCTCCACTTT,CASSTPGGNSPLHF
TRBV7-8,TRBJ2-7,NA,TRBD1,TGTGCCAGCAGCTTGGGACAGGGCCGTTACGAGCAGTACTTC,CASSLGQGRYEQYF
TRBV27,TRBJ1-2,NA,NA,TGTGCCAGCAGCCCGAGGGAGGGCTATGGCTACACCTTC,CASSPREGYGYTF
TRBV27,TRBJ2-3,NA,TRBD2,TGTGCCAGCAGCAGACTAGCGGAAATCACAGATACGCAGTATTTT,CASSRLAEITDTQYF
TRBV24-1,TRBJ2-6,NA,TRBD1,TGTGCCACCAGTGATTCGGGGACAGACCACTCTGGGGCCAACGTCCTGACTTTC,CATSDSGTDHSGANVLTF
TRBV3-1/TRBV3-2,TRBJ2-5,NA,TRBD2,TGTGCCAGCAGCCAAGATCTAGCGGGGTGGGGGACCCAGTACTTC,CASSQDLAGWGTQYF
TRBV5-1,TRBJ1-3,once,TRBD1,TGCGCCAGCAGCTTGGTAGGGACAGGGATCTCTGGAAACACCATATATTTT,CASSLVGTGISGNTIYF
TRBV9,TRBJ2-3,NA,TRBD2,TGTGCCAGCAGCCACCCTCTCCTACTTCCGGGACTAGCGGGAGATCCGGGCACAGATACGCAGTATTTT,CASSHPLLLPGLAGDPGTDTQYF
TRBV12-3/TRBV12-4,TRBJ2-1,once,NA,TGTGCCAGCAGTTTTGGCGGGACCAATGAGCAGTTCTTC,CASSFGGTNEQFF
TRBV5-5,TRBJ2-7,NA,TRBD1,TGTGCCAGCAGCTTGGGGACAGGGGGCACGGAGCAGTACTTC,CASSLGTGGTEQYF
TRBV11-3,TRBJ2-3,NA,TRBD2,TGTGCCAGCAGCCTTCATATCGGACTAGCGGGTGTCACAGATACGCAGTATTTT,CASSLHIGLAGVTDTQYF
TRBV30,TRBJ1-2,NA,TRBD1,TGTGCCTTAAGGACAGGGGAAGATTTTGGCTACACCTTC,CALRTGEDFGYTF
TRBV5-6,TRBJ2-1,once,NA,TGTGCCAGCAGCCTTAGTCGCAATGAGCAGTTCTTC,CASSLSRNEQFF